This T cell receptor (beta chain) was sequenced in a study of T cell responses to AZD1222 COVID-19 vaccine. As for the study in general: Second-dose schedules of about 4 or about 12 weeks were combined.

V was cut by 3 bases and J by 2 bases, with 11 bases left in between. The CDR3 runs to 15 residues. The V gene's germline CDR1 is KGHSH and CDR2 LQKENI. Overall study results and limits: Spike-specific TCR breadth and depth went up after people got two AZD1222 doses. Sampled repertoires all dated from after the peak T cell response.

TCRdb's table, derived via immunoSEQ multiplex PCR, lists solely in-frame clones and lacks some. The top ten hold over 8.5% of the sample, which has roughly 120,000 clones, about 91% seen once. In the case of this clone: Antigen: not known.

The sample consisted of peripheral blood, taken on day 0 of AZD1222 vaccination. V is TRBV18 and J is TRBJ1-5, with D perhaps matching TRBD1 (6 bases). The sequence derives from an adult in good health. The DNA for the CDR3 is TGTGCCAGCTCACCTGCCAACAGGGGCAATCAGCCCCAGCATTTT. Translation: CASSPANRGNQPQHF.